In this sample, the clone carrying this T cell receptor beta chain turned up once. Its matching antigen is unknown. The sample belongs to a study of regulatory T cells in long-lasting Graves disease. Whole-study findings and limits: Persistent Graves' patients showed less TCR diversity than newly diagnosed ones.

The TCR beta library used iRepertoire HTBI primers with Arm-PCR amplification of CDR3. TCRdb reprocessed the multiplex PCR reads with MiXCR, giving one entry per CDR3 protein. The table lists 650,000 to 850,000 distinct CDR3 sequences, roughly 30% of them singletons. Time point defined: persistent/refractory GD, antithyroid drugs over 5 years with positive TRAb. Preparation of the TCR library used RNA extracted from PBMCs. Patients were enrolled at an endocrinology department in Xi'an, China. CDR3 length: 16 residues. In germline, CDR1 is MGHDK, CDR2 SYGVNS. The ends were cut back, 1 base at V and 3 bases at J, with 15 bases in the middle.

The TCR was taken from a female donor with Graves disease. Sequences were derived from peripheral blood mononuclear cells (PBMCs), sampled when the disease was refractory, from a patient treated with antithyroid drugs. The chain combines TRBV25-1 with TRBJ1-1, with D tentatively TRBD1 (6 bases). CDR3 region: CASSEWDGGGHTEAFF. The CDR3 bases are TGTGCCAGCAGTGAATGGGACGGTGGGGGGCACACTGAAGCTTTCTTT.